A single sample is the source of the 18 T cell receptor beta chains below, sequenced in a study of blood T cell repertoires in COVID-19 (dated by TCRdb to about 2020). The library was prepared using the immunoSEQ multiplex PCR assay. Entries here come from immuneACCESS through TCRdb and include only in-frame sequences with V and J called. Some clones fail to appear in such tables; in the studies checked, an unresolved V gene covers under half of the shortfall, and the cause of the remainder is unknown. This sample comprises roughly 160,000 clones, 88% of them detected only once. The biggest ten clones account for approximately 24% of the sample. Sequenced material: peripheral blood. These TCRs come from a man aged 60 to 75 with acute or convalescent COVID-19.

In DNA form, the CDR3 reads TGTGCCAGCAGTCGAACAGGGTATGAAAATTCACCCCTCCACTTT. Its protein product is CASSRTGYENSPLHF. The chain uses TRBV6-5 and TRBJ1-6, with D perhaps TRBD1 (6 bases). V was cut by 5 bases and J by 7 bases, with 15 bases left in between. The CDR3 has 15 amino acids. Germline V gene lookup returns CDR1 MNHEY and CDR2 SVGAGI.

The chain links TRBV19 to TRBJ1-1; weak D call: TRBD1 (5 bases). Germline values: CDR1 LNHDA, CDR2 SQIVND (reference sequence). Between the trimmed V and J ends, which lost 0 bases and 0 bases, there was a span of 8 bases. This CDR3 contains 15 residues. CDR3 residues: CASSIDQGMNTEAFF. Here the CDR3 DNA reads TGTGCCAGTAGTATAGATCAGGGAATGAACACTGAAGCTTTCTTT.

This chain uses TRBV30 with TRBJ2-7, with a weak D call TRBD1 (5 bases). Germline CDR1 GTSNPN, CDR2 SVGIG (reference sequence). V lost 2 bases, J lost 0 bases, and 14 bases lay in between. The CDR3 runs to 15 residues. In DNA, the CDR3 is TGTGCCTGGAGTCGACAGTCCAAGAGCTCCTACGAGCAGTACGTC. Protein: CAWSRQSKSSYEQYV.

The CDR3 bases are TGTGCCAGCAGCGTATCGCTCGGGGCGGGGGGACCTGAAGCTTTCTTT. Its translation is CASSVSLGAGGPEAFF. The rearrangement uses TRBV9 and TRBJ1-1; possibly TRBD1 for D (5 bases). Trimming removed 1 base at V and 6 bases at J, with 19 bases between. Germline CDR1 SGDLS, CDR2 YYNGEE. This CDR3 is built from 16 residues.

This chain connects TRBV11-2 to TRBJ2-6, with D tentatively TRBD2 (6 bases). This CDR3 region has 18 residues. Germline CDR1 is SGHAT and CDR2 is FQNNGV. V lost 5 bases to trimming and J lost 0 bases, with 17 bases between them. The CDR3 protein is CASSSPRGNRSGANVLTF. In DNA, the CDR3 is TGTGCCAGCAGCAGTCCACGGGGGAACCGCTCTGGGGCCAACGTCCTGACTTTC.

The chain joins TRBV18 to TRBJ1-1; 9 positions match TRBD1. Looked up from germline, CDR1 is KGHSH and CDR2 is LQKENI. The CDR3 runs to 16 residues. V lost 0 bases, J lost 8 bases, and 10 bases stayed unmatched. The CDR3 sequence: CASSPPRDRVDTEAFF. CDR3 coding DNA: TGTGCCAGCTCACCACCGAGGGACAGGGTAGATACCGAAGCTTTCTTT.

As to this clone: The sample holds other DNA sequences that translate to the same CDR3. The genes are TRBV6-1 and TRBJ2-7; D possibly corresponds to TRBD1 (6 bases). Germline loops: CDR1 MNHNS, CDR2 SASEGT. Trimming removed 1 base from V and 2 bases from J, with 12 bases in between. The CDR3 loop spans 15 amino acids. CDR3 amino acids: CASSEVGGGPYEQYF. In DNA form, the CDR3 reads TGTGCCAGCAGTGAAGTGGGTGGGGGCCCCTACGAGCAGTACTTC.

The chain is built from TRBV13 and TRBJ2-2; D gene ambiguous. The V end lost 1 base, the J end lost 7 bases, and 4 bases lay between the germline ends. Germline-derived CDR1 and CDR2 are PRHDT and FYEKMQ (reference sequence). The CDR3 consists of 12 residues. The CDR3 bases are TGTGCCAGCAGCTTAGAGAGCGGGGAGCTGTTTTTT. Encoded protein: CASSLESGELFF.

This rearrangement joins TRBV18 to TRBJ2-7; D is ambiguous. Trimming removed 0 bases from V and 6 bases from J, with 9 bases in between. Germline CDR1 reads KGHSH; CDR2 reads LQKENI. CDR3 length equals 13 residues. CDR3 amino acids: CASSPPQASEQYF. The CDR3 coding sequence is TGTGCCAGCTCACCACCCCAGGCAAGCGAGCAGTACTTC. The full variable domain, rest sourced from reference TRBV18 and TRBJ2-7, is NAGVMQNPRHLVRRRGQEARLRCSPMKGHSHVYWYRQLPEEGLKFMVYLQKENIIDESGMPKERFSAEFPKEGPSILRIQQVVRGDSAAYFCASSPPQASEQYFGPGTRLTVT.

This rearrangement joins TRBV10-3 to TRBJ1-6; perhaps TRBD1 as D (6 bases). The CDR3 covers 14 residues. Germline CDR1 and CDR2: ENHRY and SYGVKD. The V end lost 3 bases, the J end lost 10 bases, and 13 bases lay between the germline ends. The CDR3 sequence: CAISEGQGRSPLHF. In DNA form, the CDR3 reads TGTGCCATCAGTGAAGGTCAGGGGCGGTCACCCCTCCACTTT.

The chain couples TRBV2 to TRBJ2-1; TRBD2 might be the D (6 bases). Germline values: CDR1 SNHLY, CDR2 FYNNEI. V lost 9 bases, J lost 5 bases, and 17 bases lay in between. The CDR3 length is 14 residues. The chain's CDR3 is CASLTSFGDNEQFF. CDR3 in DNA: TGTGCCAGTTTGACTAGTTTCGGTGACAATGAGCAGTTCTTC.

The chain links TRBV27 to TRBJ1-2, with D uncertain. V shed 0 bases and J shed 4 bases, with 9 bases lying between them. The CDR3 is 14 amino acids. Germline CDR1 and CDR2: MNHEY and SMNVEV (reference sequence). CDR3 protein: CASSLSARGYGYTF. The CDR3 region has the DNA TGTGCCAGCAGTTTATCAGCCAGAGGCTATGGCTACACCTTC.

This clone was counted once. This chain joins TRBV19 and TRBJ1-3, with 11 bases lining up with TRBD1. The CDR3 loop spans 15 amino acids. J was trimmed by 4 bases and V by 5 bases; bases with no gene match: 4. In germline, CDR1 is LNHDA, CDR2 SQIVND (reference sequence). The CDR3 DNA sequence: TGTGCCAGTAGTGGCGGACAGGGGGCAGGAAACACCATATATTTT. Residues: CASSGGQGAGNTIYF.

The chain carries TRBV27 and TRBJ1-2; possibly TRBD1 for D (6 bases). Germline V lookup: CDR1 MNHEY, CDR2 SMNVEV (reference sequence). The CDR3 is made up of 14 amino acids. The V end was cut by 8 bases, the J end by 2 bases, with 15 bases between. CDR3 amino acids: CASWPQGTNYGYTF. The CDR3 DNA reads as TGTGCCAGCTGGCCCCAGGGGACAAACTATGGCTACACCTTC.

This clone was detected only once. The chain uses TRBV5-4 and TRBJ1-2; TRBD1 matches 11 bases. After removal of 4 bases from V and 4 bases from J, the junction contained 6 bases not matched to a gene. CDR1 and CDR2 from the germline V gene are SGHNT and YYREEE (reference sequence). The CDR3 is 15 amino acids. CDR3 nucleotides: TGTGCCAGCAGCCCCGGACAGGGGGCGTCCTATGGCTACACCTTC. Protein: CASSPGQGASYGYTF.

V gene TRBV2 combines with J gene TRBJ1-1, with D uncertain. This CDR3 is 13 amino acids long. V was pared by 4 bases and J by 1 base, with 7 bases between. Looked up from germline, CDR1 is SNHLY and CDR2 is FYNNEI. The DNA for the CDR3 is TGTGCCAGCAGTGGCGAGGCGAACACTGAAGCTTTCTTT. Translated: CASSGEANTEAFF.

V gene TRBV14 combines with J gene TRBJ2-3; 12 nucleotides match TRBD2. The CDR3 covers 16 residues. The germline V gene has CDR1 SGHDN and CDR2 FVKESK. Unmatched junction bases numbered 2, after V lost 2 bases and J lost 2 bases. The CDR3 here is CASSQLAGGYTDTQYF. CDR3 sequence (DNA): TGTGCCAGCAGCCAACTAGCGGGAGGGTACACAGATACGCAGTATTTT.

This clone is a singleton in its sample. This rearrangement joins TRBV25-1 to TRBJ1-4, with a possible D match to TRBD1 (5 bases). Germline V gene data show CDR1 as MGHDK and CDR2 as SYGVNS. Trimming cost V 3 bases and J 3 bases, with 11 bases left between them. CDR3 length: 15 amino acids. The CDR3 DNA is TGTGCCAGCAGTGATACCCAGGGATCTAATGAAAAACTGTTTTTT. Its translation is CASSDTQGSNEKLFF.